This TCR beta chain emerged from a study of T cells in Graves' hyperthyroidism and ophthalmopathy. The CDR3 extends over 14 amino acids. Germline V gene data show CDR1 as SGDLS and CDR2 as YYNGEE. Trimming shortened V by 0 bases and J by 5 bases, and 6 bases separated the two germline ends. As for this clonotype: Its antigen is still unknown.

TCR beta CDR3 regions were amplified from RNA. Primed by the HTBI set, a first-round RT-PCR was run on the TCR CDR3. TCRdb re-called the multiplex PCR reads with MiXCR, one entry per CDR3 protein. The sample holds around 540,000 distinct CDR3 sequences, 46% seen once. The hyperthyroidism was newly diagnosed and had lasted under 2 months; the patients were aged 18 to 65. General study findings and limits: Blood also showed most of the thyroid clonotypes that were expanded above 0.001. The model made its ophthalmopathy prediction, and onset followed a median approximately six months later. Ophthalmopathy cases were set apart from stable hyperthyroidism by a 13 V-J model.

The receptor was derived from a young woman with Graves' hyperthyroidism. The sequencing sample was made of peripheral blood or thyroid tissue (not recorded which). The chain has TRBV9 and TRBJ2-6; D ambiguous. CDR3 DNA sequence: TGTGCCAGCAGCGTAGAGTCCCGGGCCAACGTCCTGACTTTC. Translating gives CASSVESRANVLTF.